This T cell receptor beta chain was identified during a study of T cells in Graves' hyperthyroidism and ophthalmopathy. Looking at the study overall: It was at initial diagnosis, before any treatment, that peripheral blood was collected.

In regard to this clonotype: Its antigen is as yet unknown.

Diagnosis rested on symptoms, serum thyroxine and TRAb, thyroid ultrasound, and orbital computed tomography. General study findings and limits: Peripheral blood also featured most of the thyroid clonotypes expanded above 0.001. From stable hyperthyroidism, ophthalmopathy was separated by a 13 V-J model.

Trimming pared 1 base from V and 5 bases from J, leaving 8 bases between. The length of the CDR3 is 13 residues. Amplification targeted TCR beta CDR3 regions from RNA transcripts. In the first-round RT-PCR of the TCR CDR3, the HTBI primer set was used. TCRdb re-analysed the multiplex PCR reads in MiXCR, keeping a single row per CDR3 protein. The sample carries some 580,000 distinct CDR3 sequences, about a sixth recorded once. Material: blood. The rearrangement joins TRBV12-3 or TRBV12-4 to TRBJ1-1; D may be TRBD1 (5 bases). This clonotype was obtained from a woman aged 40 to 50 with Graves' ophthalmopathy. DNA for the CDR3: TGTGCCAGCAGTTTAGGGACATTTACTGAAGCTTTCTTT. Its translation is CASSLGTFTEAFF.